This T cell receptor (beta chain) was obtained from a study of early T cells in non-severe SARS-CoV-2 infection. Study results and limitations: VDJdb-based annotation leaned toward anti-spike CD8 responses and missed private and CD4 specificities.

This clonotype was counted between two and nine times. The antigen is not known. Unique molecular identifiers were attached to individual cDNA molecules. TCRdb passed the 5' RACE reads through MiXCR, listing each CDR3 protein once. There are about 61,000 distinct CDR3 sequences in the sample; around 12% occur only once, and roughly 1.2% lies in the top ten. Germline lookup yields CDR1 MNHEY and CDR2 SVGEGT. There are 16 residues in the CDR3. Losses at the gene ends were 4 bases for V and 5 bases for J; bases not matched to a gene: 7. The material was whole blood, obtained at baseline. The chain links TRBV6-2 or TRBV6-3 to TRBJ2-3; 12 nucleotides align to TRBD2. This sequence was found in an adult who was a healthcare worker with PCR-confirmed SARS-CoV-2 infection or an uninfected control (not recorded which). The donor label of this sample is uncertain. The CDR3 coding sequence is TGTGCCAGCAGTTCCCGACTAGCGGGGGTGATAGATACGCAGTATTTT. The encoded protein is CASSSRLAGVIDTQYF.